This T cell receptor beta chain was sequenced during a study of cytomegalovirus exposure and HLA in healthy donors. CDR3 length equals 19 residues. Losses at the gene ends were 6 bases for V and 4 bases for J; bases not matched to a gene: 20. Germline V lookup: CDR1 SGHDT, CDR2 YYEEEE. The donors were part of the validation cohort of roughly 130 subjects. That cohort was separate from the first cohort, which comprised about 730 subjects. Only in-frame clones appear in the TCRdb table, and some are missing; sequencing was by immunoSEQ multiplex PCR. Among roughly 130,000 clones listed, around nine tenths were seen once. Study conclusions and caveats: The tendency of first-cohort TCR clusters to co-occur in the 120 or so validation repertoires emerged from a later analysis.

In the case of this clone: Its antigen is unidentified.

J is TRBJ2-3 and V is TRBV5-6, with TRBD2 identical over 10 bases. The TCR sequence derives from a man aged 25 to 40 in good health and CMV-seronegative. Sequenced: PBMCs. The DNA of the CDR3 is TGTGCCAGCACCGGTGGGTCTAGCGGGAGATTGAGGGCCGCAGATACGCAGTATTTT. This translates into CASTGGSSGRLRAADTQYF.